The T cell receptor (beta chain) under discussion was sequenced for a study of cytotoxic CD8 clonotypes in ibrutinib-treated CLL. Study-wide background: Treatment had run for a median about 12 months, range 6 to 36, when response samples were taken. Study-wide results and caveats: Clonality correlated strongly with circulating CD8+ T cells and exceeded age-matched healthy donors at baseline. Private clonotypes, not public ones, expanded at ibrutinib response.

Germline assignment: CDR1 LGHNA and CDR2 YSLEER. The V end lost 0 bases, the J end lost 6 bases, and 9 bases lay between the germline ends. This CDR3 has 15 residues. Concerning this clone: Its matching antigen is unknown.

TCRdb keeps only in-frame clones here, not all; method: immunoSEQ multiplex PCR. The data hold fewer than 300,000 clones, with roughly three quarters observed a single time. The genes are TRBV4-3 and TRBJ1-6, with D possibly matching TRBD1 (5 bases). This receptor was obtained from a human donor with chronic lymphocytic leukemia. Sequences were derived from PBMCs, sampled at disease progression, from a patient treated with ibrutinib. DNA of the CDR3: TGCGCCAGCAGCCAAGATAGAGGGGCTAATTCACCCCTCCACTTT. It yields the protein CASSQDRGANSPLHF.